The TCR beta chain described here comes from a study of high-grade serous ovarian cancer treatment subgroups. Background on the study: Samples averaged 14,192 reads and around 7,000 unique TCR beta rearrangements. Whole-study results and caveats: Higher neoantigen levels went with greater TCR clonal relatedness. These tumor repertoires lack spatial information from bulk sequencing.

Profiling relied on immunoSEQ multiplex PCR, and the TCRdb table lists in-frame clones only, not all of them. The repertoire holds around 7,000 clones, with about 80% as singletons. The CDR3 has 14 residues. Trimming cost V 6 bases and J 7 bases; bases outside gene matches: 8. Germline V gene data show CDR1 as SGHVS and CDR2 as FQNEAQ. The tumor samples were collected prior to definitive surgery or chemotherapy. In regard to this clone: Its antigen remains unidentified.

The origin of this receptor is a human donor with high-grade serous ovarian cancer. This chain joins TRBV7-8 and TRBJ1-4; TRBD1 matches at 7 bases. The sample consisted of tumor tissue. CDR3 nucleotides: TGTGCCAGCAGACCAAACAGGGGCGCTGAAAAACTGTTTTTT. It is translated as CASRPNRGAEKLFF.